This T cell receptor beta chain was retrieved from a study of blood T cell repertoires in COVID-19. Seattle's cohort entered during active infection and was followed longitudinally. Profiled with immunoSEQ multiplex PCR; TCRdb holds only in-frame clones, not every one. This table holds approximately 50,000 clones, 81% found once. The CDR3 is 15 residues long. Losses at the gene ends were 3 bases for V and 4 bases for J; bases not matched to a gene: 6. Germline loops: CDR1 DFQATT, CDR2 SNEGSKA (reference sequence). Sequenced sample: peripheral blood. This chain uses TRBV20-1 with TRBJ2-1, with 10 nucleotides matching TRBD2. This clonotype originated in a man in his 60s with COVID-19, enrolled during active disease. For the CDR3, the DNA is TGCAGTGCTAGTCGGAGAGCGGGGGGGTACAATGAGCAGTTCTTC. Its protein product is CSASRRAGGYNEQFF.